This TCR beta chain was obtained from a study of Graves' ophthalmopathy and Graves' hyperthyroidism. Transcripts of RNA were the source for amplifying TCR beta CDR3 regions. HTBI primers primed a first-round RT-PCR, and a second-round multiplex PCR followed. TCRdb re-called the multiplex PCR reads through MiXCR, storing one row per CDR3 protein. The sample holds about 1.2 million distinct CDR3 sequences, about two fifths seen once. In its sample, this clonotype was seen a few times. V lost 6 bases, J lost 5 bases, and 19 bases lay in between. The CDR3 loop spans 15 amino acids. Germline CDR1 MNHEY, CDR2 SVGAGI.

The chain combines TRBV6-5 with TRBJ1-1; possibly TRBD1 for D (5 bases). The receptor's source is an adult man with Graves' hyperthyroidism. Sequences were obtained from peripheral blood or thyroid tissue (not recorded which). Written as DNA, the CDR3 is TGTGCCAGCAGGTCTCCGGGGACCGGGAGAACTGAAGCTTTCTTT. It translates to CASRSPGTGRTEAFF.